These 30 T cell receptor beta chains were all obtained from the same sample, sequenced in a study of T cells in narcolepsy. Data came from immunoSEQ multiplex PCR; TCRdb stores just in-frame clones and leaves some out. The sample carries 34,000 or so clones, roughly 80% recorded once. Material: memory (CD45RA-) CD4+ T cells from blood. The receptors originated from a human donor in good health.

The rearrangement links TRBV6-6 to TRBJ2-1; 10 positions agree with TRBD2. Germline CDR1 MNHNY, CDR2 SVGAGI (reference sequence). This CDR3 spans 13 amino acids. After removal of 8 bases from V and 8 bases from J, the junction contained 6 bases not matched to a gene. As DNA, the CDR3 is TGTGCCAGCCGGACTAGCGGTAGGGATGAGCAGTTCTTC. Translated: CASRTSGRDEQFF.

The genes are TRBV6-6 and TRBJ1-5, with D perhaps matching TRBD1 (5 bases). Trimming cost V 2 bases and J 11 bases, with 16 bases left between them. The CDR3 has 14 amino acids. CDR1 and CDR2 from the germline V gene are MNHNY and SVGAGI (reference sequence). The CDR3 DNA follows: TGTGCCAGCAGTTACCATACTCAACCGGGGGCCCAGCATTTT. Its protein product is CASSYHTQPGAQHF.

This clone occurred a few times. An end of the junction differs from the germline gene, which may be a read error. This rearrangement joins TRBV11-3 to TRBJ2-7; the D gene is possibly TRBD1 (6 bases). Germline values: CDR1 SGHNT, CDR2 YENEEA. The CDR3 covers 15 residues. The CDR3 loop is CASSLEWGRGYEQYF. The DNA of the CDR3 is TGTGCCAGCAGCCTAGAATGGGGGCGAGGCTACGAGCAGTACTTC.

The chain has TRBV5-1 and TRBJ2-2, with D possibly matching TRBD2 (5 bases). The germline V gene has CDR1 SGHRS and CDR2 YFSETQ. The CDR3 is 13 residues long. With 4 bases removed from V and 6 bases from J, the gap between germline ends came to 10 bases. CDR3 nucleotides: TGCGCCAGCAGCCCGGCGGGTGCCGGGGAGCTGTTTTTT. Translating gives CASSPAGAGELFF.

The chain couples TRBV19 to TRBJ2-7; D remains unclear. The germline CDR1 and CDR2 sequences are LNHDA and SQIVND (reference sequence). This CDR3 comprises 11 residues. V gave up 8 bases and J gave up 3 bases, with 8 bases separating them. This CDR3 is CASGDLYEQYF. The CDR3 nucleotides read TGTGCCAGTGGTGACCTCTACGAGCAGTACTTC.

The chain has TRBV2 and TRBJ1-1, with 7 positions matching TRBD1. V trimming: 8 bases; J trimming: 2 bases; junction bases outside the gene matches: 8. The CDR3 length is 14 residues. Germline CDR1 SNHLY, CDR2 FYNNEI. The CDR3 DNA sequence: TGTGCCAGCTCCGATCGGACAGGAAACACTGAAGCTTTCTTT. Translated, it gives CASSDRTGNTEAFF.

Only a few counts were recorded for this clone. This chain connects TRBV4-1 to TRBJ1-2, with 7 bases identical to TRBD1. Germline V gene lookup returns CDR1 MGHRA and CDR2 YSYEKL. The CDR3 contains 14 residues. The V and J ends lost 0 bases and 5 bases, in that order; junction bases with no gene match: 3. CDR3 DNA sequence: TGCGCCAGCAGCCAAGATATACAGGGGTATGGCTACACCTTC. Protein product: CASSQDIQGYGYTF.

The V call is TRBV5-1, the J call TRBJ1-2, with D maybe TRBD1 (5 bases). Germline assignment: CDR1 SGHRS and CDR2 YFSETQ. V lost 0 bases and J lost 0, with 15 bases in between. The CDR3 contains 17 residues. The CDR3 region is CASSLEDGGWPNYGYTF. As DNA, the CDR3 is TGCGCCAGCAGCTTGGAGGATGGGGGGTGGCCTAACTATGGCTACACCTTC. The whole variable domain, remainder taken from reference TRBV5-1 and TRBJ1-2, is KAGVTQTPRYLIKTRGQQVTLSCSPISGHRSVSWYQQTPGQGLQFLFEYFSETQRNKGNFPGRFSGRQFSNSRSEMNVSTLELGDSALYLCASSLEDGGWPNYGYTFGSGTRLTVV.

V is TRBV6-1 and J is TRBJ1-5; D not certain. This CDR3 contains 13 residues. CDR1 is MNHNS, CDR2 SASEGT, per germline. Trimming removed 10 bases at V and 3 bases at J, with 13 bases between. CDR3 coding DNA: TGTGCCACCTCGTACTTACTCAATCAGCCCCAGCATTTT. Its translation is CATSYLLNQPQHF.

This clone was counted only a few times. The chain links TRBV6-5 to TRBJ1-3; D perhaps matches TRBD1 (5 bases). The CDR3 totals 14 residues. Trimming took 6 bases from V and 9 from J, leaving 18 bases between them. Germline V gene sequence: CDR1 MNHEY, CDR2 SVGAGI. The CDR3 reads CASRKDLLGTTIYF. Here the CDR3 DNA reads TGTGCCAGCAGGAAGGACCTATTGGGGACCACCATATATTTT.

This clone was counted a single time. The chain uses TRBV6-1 and TRBJ1-1, with TRBD1 matching over 7 bases. V shed 6 bases, J shed 3 bases, and the junction held 7 bases outside the gene matches. CDR1 MNHNS and CDR2 SASEGT come from the germline V gene. The CDR3 covers 14 residues. This CDR3 is CASRQGRVDTEAFF. The CDR3 nucleotides are TGTGCCAGCAGACAGGGGCGAGTGGACACTGAAGCTTTCTTT.

CDR3 in amino acids: CASSLDRKGMNTEAFF. In DNA, the CDR3 is TGTGCCAGCAGCTTAGATCGAAAGGGGATGAACACTGAAGCTTTCTTT. The chain links TRBV11-3 to TRBJ1-1; D is perhaps TRBD1 (5 bases). This CDR3 region has 16 residues. Looked up from germline, CDR1 is SGHNT and CDR2 is YENEEA. V shed 0 bases and J shed 0 bases, with 11 bases lying between them.

The sample holds a few counts of this clone. The J gene is TRBJ1-5, the V gene TRBV19; D call uncertain. V was clipped by 6 bases and J by 1 base, with 10 bases between them. The CDR3 loop spans 14 amino acids. The germline gives CDR1 LNHDA, CDR2 SQIVND (reference sequence). DNA for the CDR3: TGTGCCAGTAGAAAGGAGGTGAGCAATCAGCCCCAGCATTTT. This sequence encodes CASRKEVSNQPQHF.

V usage is TRBV6-6 and J usage is TRBJ1-4, with 7 bases identical to TRBD1. From germline, CDR1 is MNHNY and CDR2 SVGAGI (reference sequence). This CDR3 region has 15 residues. The V segment lost 4 bases and the J segment 5 bases; nucleotides outside the gene matches: 7. DNA for the CDR3: TGTGCCAGCAGTTCGCGGGACAGACGGAATGAAAAACTGTTTTTT. This encodes CASSSRDRRNEKLFF.

The CDR3 bases are TGTGCCAGTAGTATAGATCTGCGGAAATTGAACACTGAAGCTTTCTTT. Encoded protein: CASSIDLRKLNTEAFF. The chain has TRBV19 and TRBJ1-1; D uncertain. V was trimmed by 0 bases and J by 0 bases, leaving 11 bases between them. There are 16 residues in the CDR3. Germline-derived CDR1 and CDR2 are LNHDA and SQIVND (reference sequence).

This chain uses TRBV10-2 with TRBJ1-5, with D possibly being TRBD1 (5 bases). The V gene's germline CDR1 is WSHSY and CDR2 SAAADI. CDR3 length equals 15 residues. Trimming removed 5 bases from V and 2 bases from J, with 13 bases in between. Here the CDR3 reads CASSYQGLGNQPQHF. CDR3 coding DNA: TGCGCCAGCAGTTACCAGGGATTAGGCAATCAGCCCCAGCATTTT.

The chain recombines TRBV18 with TRBJ2-1; 10 nucleotides match TRBD2. This CDR3 has 15 amino acids. Germline CDR1 is KGHSH and CDR2 is LQKENI. After removal of 5 bases from V and 6 bases from J, the junction contained 7 bases not matched to a gene. In nucleotides, the CDR3 is TGTGCCAGCTCAATCCAGACTAGCGGGCTCAATGAGCAGTTCTTC. Protein sequence: CASSIQTSGLNEQFF.

This clone occurred a few times. This chain connects TRBV11-3 to TRBJ2-1; the match to TRBD2 covers 8 bases. The length of the CDR3 is 17 residues. V shed 1 base, J shed 0 bases, and the junction held 5 bases outside the gene matches. The germline gives CDR1 SGHNT, CDR2 YENEEA. The CDR3 region is CASSLVGSGTSYNEQFF. CDR3 sequence (DNA): TGTGCCAGCAGCTTAGTTGGTAGCGGGACCTCCTACAATGAGCAGTTCTTC.

The chain is built from TRBV5-1 and TRBJ2-2, with 9 bases aligning to TRBD1. Germline lookup yields CDR1 SGHRS and CDR2 YFSETQ. The CDR3 runs to 15 residues. V dropped 1 base and J dropped 7; count of bases not matched to a gene: 5. CDR3 bases: TGCGCCAGCAGCTTGTCACAGGGGGCAGGCGGGGAGCTGTTTTTT. It is translated as CASSLSQGAGGELFF.

The chain employs TRBV27 and TRBJ2-7; 8 nucleotides align to TRBD1. CDR1 and CDR2 (germline): MNHEY, SMNVEV (reference sequence). V trimming: 1 base; J trimming: 4 bases; junction bases outside the gene matches: 9. The CDR3 totals 16 residues. CDR3 sequence reads: CASSLFRDRPWYEQYF. Written as DNA, the CDR3 is TGTGCCAGCAGTTTATTCCGGGACAGGCCTTGGTACGAGCAGTACTTC.

This clone was counted a few times. The chain uses TRBV19 and TRBJ2-7, with 9 bases lining up with TRBD2. After removal of 9 bases from V and 4 bases from J, the junction contained 10 bases not matched to a gene. The CDR3 contains 14 residues. CDR1 is LNHDA and CDR2 is SQIVND in the germline V gene (reference sequence). As DNA, the CDR3 is TGTGCCAGCGGCATAGCGGGAGCTTTGTACGAGCAGTACTTC. It yields the protein CASGIAGALYEQYF.

This clone was seen more than once but under ten times. The J gene is TRBJ2-4, the V gene TRBV6-4; no definite D call. The CDR3 contains 13 residues. The V gene's germline CDR1 is MRHNA and CDR2 SNTAGT. V was cut by 5 bases and J by 1 base, with 6 bases left in between. CDR3 residues: CASSPEAKNIQYF. The CDR3 DNA is TGTGCCAGCAGTCCCGAGGCCAAAAACATTCAGTACTTC.

The chain is built from TRBV7-2 and TRBJ1-3, with D uncertain. Germline loops: CDR1 SGHTA, CDR2 FQGNSA. The CDR3 extends over 12 amino acids. With 4 bases removed from V and 8 bases from J, the gap between germline ends came to 9 bases. For the CDR3, the DNA is TGTGCCAGCAGCTGGGGAGGGTACACCATATATTTT. As protein: CASSWGGYTIYF.

This clone was seen a single time. The chain carries TRBV9 and TRBJ1-4; D call uncertain. Trimming pared 4 bases from V and 8 bases from J, leaving 12 bases between. The CDR3 consists of 13 residues. Germline V gives CDR1 SGDLS, CDR2 YYNGEE. CDR3 in DNA: TGTGCCAGCAGCAGTAGGGCTGGCGAAAAACTGTTTTTT. The encoded protein is CASSSRAGEKLFF. Full variable domain (outside the CDR3, taken from reference TRBV9 and TRBJ1-4): DSGVTQTPKHLITATGQRVTLRCSPRSGDLSVYWYQQSLDQGLQFLIQYYNGEERAKGNILERFSAQQFPDLHSELNLSSLELGDSALYFCASSSRAGEKLFFGSGTQLSVL.

This clone was counted once. The gene calls are TRBV14 and TRBJ2-1, with D possibly called TRBD1 or TRBD2 (6 bases each). V dropped 4 bases and J dropped 8 bases, with 24 bases sitting between them. Looked up from germline, CDR1 is SGHDN and CDR2 is FVKESK. CDR3 length: 17 residues. CDR3 residues: CASSRDFGGSRWDEQFF. Written as DNA, the CDR3 is TGTGCCAGCAGCCGAGATTTCGGGGGCTCCCGGTGGGATGAGCAGTTCTTC.

This chain joins TRBV6-1 and TRBJ1-5, with D unresolved. Trimming shortened V by 2 bases and J by 0 bases, and 11 bases separated the two germline ends. CDR1 MNHNS and CDR2 SASEGT come from the germline V gene. The CDR3 has 16 residues. Here the CDR3 reads CASSESVGSSNQPQHF. The CDR3 DNA reads as TGTGCCAGCAGTGAATCGGTCGGTAGTAGCAATCAGCCCCAGCATTTT.

The V gene is TRBV10-3, the J gene TRBJ2-1; a possible D gene is TRBD1 (6 bases). The germline V gene has CDR1 ENHRY and CDR2 SYGVKD. This CDR3 is built from 12 residues. V lost 10 bases to trimming and J lost 9 bases, with 16 bases between them. CDR3 residues: CATAAGVGEQFF. CDR3 coding DNA: TGTGCCACCGCCGCAGGGGTTGGTGAGCAGTTCTTC.

This rearrangement joins TRBV15 to TRBJ2-5; TRBD2 might be the D (6 bases). Germline V gives CDR1 LNHNV, CDR2 YYDKDF (reference sequence). V dropped 10 bases and J dropped 9 bases, with 21 bases sitting between them. The CDR3 is 13 residues long. The CDR3 region has the DNA TGTGCCATCTCGGACTACCTAGTAGAAGCCCAGTACTTC. It codes for CAISDYLVEAQYF.

The rearrangement uses TRBV27 and TRBJ2-1; the D gene is possibly TRBD2 (6 bases). CDR1 and CDR2 from the germline V gene are MNHEY and SMNVEV (reference sequence). Trimming took 5 bases from V and 7 from J, leaving 18 bases between them. This CDR3 is 15 amino acids long. CDR3: CASSGRGGRQNEQFF. The CDR3 DNA is TGTGCCAGCAGTGGGCGGGGAGGCAGGCAAAATGAGCAGTTCTTC.

V and J are TRBV5-4 and TRBJ2-7; no firm D call. In germline, CDR1 is SGHNT, CDR2 YYREEE (reference sequence). Trimming shortened V by 0 bases and J by 7 bases, and 17 bases separated the two germline ends. CDR3 size: 15 residues. CDR3 bases: TGTGCCAGCAGCTTGGCGGTACAAGGCCCGAGGGAGCAGTACTTC. Its protein product is CASSLAVQGPREQYF.